The 19 T cell receptor beta chains listed next were all sequenced from one sample in a study of early T cells in non-severe SARS-CoV-2 infection. TCRdb redid the calling of the 5' RACE reads with MiXCR, one entry per CDR3 protein. The data contain roughly 99,000 distinct CDR3 sequences, around 10% of them singletons. The sequenced sample consisted of whole blood. These receptors originate from an adult who was a healthcare worker with PCR-confirmed SARS-CoV-2 infection or an uninfected control (not recorded which).

This clonotype has a count of ten or more. The genes are TRBV18 and TRBJ1-1, with 7 bases matching TRBD1. There are 13 residues in the CDR3. Germline CDR1 and CDR2: KGHSH and LQKENI. With 6 bases clipped from V and 9 bases from J, the junction kept 10 bases outside the gene matches. The CDR3 is CASSQDRNSKAFF. Here the CDR3 DNA reads TGTGCCAGCTCTCAGGACAGGAACTCCAAAGCTTTCTTT.

Many counts were recorded for this clonotype. V is TRBV7-2 and J is TRBJ1-2, with a weak D call TRBD1 (6 bases). The CDR3 contains 14 residues. Trimming cost V 5 bases and J 3 bases, with 13 bases left between them. Germline values: CDR1 SGHTA, CDR2 FQGNSA. CDR3 coding DNA: TGTGCCAGCAGCCCAAGAGGACAGTACTATGGCTACACCTTC. Amino acid sequence: CASSPRGQYYGYTF.

The sample holds many counts of this clonotype. This sequence joins TRBV21-1 and TRBJ2-7; the DNA was not used to check the table's D call, TRBD1. TRBV21-1 is labeled a pseudogene. This CDR3 is built from 15 residues. In DNA form, the CDR3 reads TGTGCCAGCAGCCTCCGGGACAGGGGACCCTACGAGCAGTACTTC. This encodes CASSLRDRGPYEQYF.

This clonotype was picked up a small number of times. The V call is TRBV10-2, the J call TRBJ2-2, with no clear D. The CDR3 has 11 amino acids. The V end was cut by 6 bases, the J end by 5 bases, with 4 bases between. Looked up from germline, CDR1 is WSHSY and CDR2 is SAAADI. The CDR3 spells CASSDTGELFF. The CDR3 DNA follows: TGCGCCAGCAGCGATACCGGGGAGCTGTTTTTT.

In regard to this clonotype: A much bigger clone sits one base away, suggesting this may be a read error. This rearrangement joins TRBV5-4 to TRBJ1-3; possibly TRBD1 for D (5 bases). Germline V gene lookup returns CDR1 SGHNT and CDR2 YYREEE (reference sequence). This CDR3 has 14 amino acids. V gave up 3 bases and J gave up 4 bases, with 11 bases separating them. CDR3 protein: CASSSGVAGNTIYF. Written as DNA, the CDR3 is TGTGCCAGCAGCTCGGGGGTCGCCGGAAACACCATATATTTT.

This clonotype was seen only a few times. V is TRBV24-1 and J is TRBJ2-1; 9 nucleotides align to TRBD1. The V and J ends lost 4 bases and 2 bases, in that order; junction bases with no gene match: 5. This CDR3 has 16 amino acids. CDR1 KGHDR and CDR2 SFDVKD come from the germline V gene. The CDR3 DNA is TGTGCCACCAGTGAACCCGGGACAGGGCCCTACAATGAGCAGTTCTTC. Protein product: CATSEPGTGPYNEQFF.

The table lists this clonotype with many counts. The chain is built from TRBV10-3 and TRBJ2-7, with 10 bases lining up with TRBD2. The germline V gene encodes CDR1 ENHRY and CDR2 SYGVKD. This CDR3 comprises 14 residues. J was trimmed by 0 bases and V by 6 bases; bases with no gene match: 2. The CDR3 is CAIRGLANSYEQYF. The CDR3 nucleotides are TGTGCCATCAGGGGACTAGCGAACTCCTACGAGCAGTACTTC.

This clonotype was seen ten or more times. The CDR3 protein is CASSGTGRKTQYF. In DNA form, the CDR3 reads TGTGCCAGCAGCGGGACAGGGCGGAAGACCCAGTACTTC. The chain uses TRBV7-9 and TRBJ2-5; 9 nucleotides match TRBD1. Trimming removed 5 bases from V and 6 bases from J; junction bases left unmatched: 4. The CDR3 has 13 amino acids. Germline assignment: CDR1 SEHNR and CDR2 FQNEAQ (reference sequence).

This clonotype was picked up many times. The chain is built from TRBV7-9 and TRBJ2-7; 7 nucleotides align to TRBD1. Trimming at V came to 10 bases and at J to 0 bases, leaving 6 bases not matched to a gene. This CDR3 has 13 amino acids. Per germline, CDR1 SEHNR and CDR2 FQNEAQ (reference sequence). In DNA form, the CDR3 reads TGTGCCATCTCCGGGACAGCCTCCTACGAGCAGTACTTC. It encodes CAISGTASYEQYF.

This chain links TRBV6-4 with TRBJ2-2, with 8 bases that match TRBD2. V lost 7 bases, J lost 4 bases, and 5 bases stayed unmatched. From germline, CDR1 is MRHNA and CDR2 SNTAGT. The CDR3 covers 14 residues. The CDR3 DNA sequence: TGTGCCAGCAAGAGCGGGAGTAGCACCGGGGAGCTGTTTTTT. It yields the protein CASKSGSSTGELFF.

This clonotype was found many times. The chain is built from TRBV5-1 and TRBJ2-3; D not certain. From germline, CDR1 is SGHRS and CDR2 YFSETQ. Trimming pared 0 bases from V and 4 bases from J, leaving 6 bases between. The CDR3 covers 13 residues. CDR3 sequence: CASSLDIADTQYF. Written as DNA, the CDR3 is TGCGCCAGCAGCTTGGATATAGCAGATACGCAGTATTTT. Drawing the rest from reference TRBV5-1 and TRBJ2-3, the complete variable domain is KAGVTQTPRYLIKTRGQQVTLSCSPISGHRSVSWYQQTPGQGLQFLFEYFSETQRNKGNFPGRFSGRQFSNSRSEMNVSTLELGDSALYLCASSLDIADTQYFGPGTRLTVL.

The sample holds a few counts of this clonotype. The chain combines TRBV11-3 with TRBJ2-2, with TRBD1 as a possible D gene (6 bases). The CDR3 loop spans 15 amino acids. CDR1 SGHNT and CDR2 YENEEA come from the germline V gene. V was clipped by 3 bases and J by 8 bases, with 16 bases between them. CDR3 residues: CASSFGGSSAGELFF. In nucleotides, the CDR3 is TGTGCCAGCAGCTTTGGGGGCTCCTCGGCTGGGGAGCTGTTTTTT.

This chain uses TRBV12-3 or TRBV12-4 with TRBJ2-7; 11 bases align to TRBD1. V lost 8 bases and J lost 1; bases outside the gene matches: 7. This CDR3 has 15 amino acids. The CDR3 coding sequence is TGTGCCAGCGGGGGAGGGACAGGGGGATCCTACGAGCAGTACTTC. Its protein is CASGGGTGGSYEQYF.

This clonotype was found many times. The chain joins TRBV6-1 to TRBJ2-7, with unresolved D. The CDR3 totals 13 residues. V was pared by 5 bases and J by 4 bases, with 12 bases between. The V gene's germline CDR1 is MNHNS and CDR2 SASEGT. The CDR3 DNA follows: TGTGCCAGCAGTACCCGACTCAGGTACGAGCAGTACTTC. It specifies CASSTRLRYEQYF.

The table lists this clonotype with many counts. The V call is TRBV28, the J call TRBJ1-6; a possible D gene is TRBD1 (5 bases). Trimming shortened V by 2 bases and J by 8 bases, and 13 bases separated the two germline ends. The CDR3 covers 15 residues. Germline V lookup: CDR1 MDHEN, CDR2 SYDVKM. CDR3 DNA sequence: TGTGCCAGCAGTTTAGGGGCCAGGAAAGATTCACCCCTCCACTTT. This gives the protein CASSLGARKDSPLHF.

Concerning this clonotype: A much larger clone differs from this one at a single base, so this may be a read error. The J gene is TRBJ2-1, the V gene TRBV12-3 or TRBV12-4; D uncertain. V was trimmed by 2 bases and J by 10 bases, leaving 15 bases between them. The CDR3 loop spans 14 amino acids. CDR3 sequence (DNA): TGTGCCAGCAGTTTATTGTCGGCGCCCGGCGAGCAGTTCTTC. This translates into CASSLLSAPGEQFF.

This clonotype was seen a handful of times. V and J are TRBV28 and TRBJ2-6; D is ambiguous. CDR1 and CDR2 from the germline V gene are MDHEN and SYDVKM. This CDR3 is built from 10 residues. The CDR3 region is CVAGANVLTF. CDR3 coding DNA: TGTGTTGCTGGGGCCAACGTCCTGACTTTC.

The genes are TRBV6-5 and TRBJ2-1; D gene unclear. V lost 2 bases and J 6 bases, leaving 8 bases between the germline ends. This CDR3 is built from 13 residues. Looked up from germline, CDR1 is MNHEY and CDR2 is SVGAGI. CDR3 bases: TGTGCCAGCAGTTACGGCGGTTTCAATGAGCAGTTCTTC. It codes for CASSYGGFNEQFF.

This clonotype was observed a few times. V is TRBV5-1 and J is TRBJ2-1; no reliable D call. CDR1 and CDR2 from the germline V gene are SGHRS and YFSETQ. The germline V and J ends were trimmed by 3 bases and 10 bases, with 14 bases remaining between them. This CDR3 spans 13 amino acids. CDR3 sequence reads: CASSSQTRPEQFF. The CDR3 DNA sequence: TGCGCCAGCAGCTCACAAACTCGCCCCGAGCAGTTCTTC.